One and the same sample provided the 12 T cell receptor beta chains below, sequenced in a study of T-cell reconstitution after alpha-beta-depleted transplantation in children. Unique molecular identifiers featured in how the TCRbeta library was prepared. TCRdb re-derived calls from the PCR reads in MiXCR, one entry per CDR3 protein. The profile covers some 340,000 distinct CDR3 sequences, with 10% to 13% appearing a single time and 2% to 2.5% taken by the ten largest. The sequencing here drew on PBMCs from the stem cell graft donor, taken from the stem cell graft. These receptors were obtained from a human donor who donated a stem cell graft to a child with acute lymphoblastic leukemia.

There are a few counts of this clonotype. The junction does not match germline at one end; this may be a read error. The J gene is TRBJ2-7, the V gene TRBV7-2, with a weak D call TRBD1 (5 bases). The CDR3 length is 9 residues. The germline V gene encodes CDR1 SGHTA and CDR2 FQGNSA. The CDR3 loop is CASSLGQIF. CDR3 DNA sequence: TGTGCCAGCAGCTTAGGACAGATCTTC. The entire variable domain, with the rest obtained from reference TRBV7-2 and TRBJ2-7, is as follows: GAGVSQSPSNKVTEKGKDVELRCDPISGHTALYWYRQSLGQGLEFLIYFQGNSAPDKSGLPSDRFSAERTGGSVSTLTIQRTQQEDSAVYLCASSLGQIFGPGTRLTVT.

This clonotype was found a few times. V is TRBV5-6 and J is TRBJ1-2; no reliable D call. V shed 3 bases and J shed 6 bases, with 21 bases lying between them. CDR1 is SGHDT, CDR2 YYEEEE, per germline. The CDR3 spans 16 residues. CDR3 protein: CASSSGQVLQYDGYTF. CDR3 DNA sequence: TGTGCCAGCAGCTCAGGCCAGGTTCTACAATATGATGGCTACACCTTC.

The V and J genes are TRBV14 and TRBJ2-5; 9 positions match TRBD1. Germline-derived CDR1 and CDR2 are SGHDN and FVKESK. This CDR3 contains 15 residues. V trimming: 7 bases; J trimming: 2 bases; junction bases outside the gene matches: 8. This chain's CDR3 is CASNLPGQGQETQYF. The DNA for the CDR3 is TGTGCCAGCAACCTCCCGGGACAGGGACAAGAGACCCAGTACTTC.

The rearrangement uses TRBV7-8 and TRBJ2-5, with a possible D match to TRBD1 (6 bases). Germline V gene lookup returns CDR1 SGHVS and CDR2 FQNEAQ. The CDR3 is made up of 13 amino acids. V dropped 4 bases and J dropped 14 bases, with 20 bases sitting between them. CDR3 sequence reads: CASSSSGSGVSYF. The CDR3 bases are TGTGCCAGCAGCTCCTCTGGGTCAGGGGTATCCTACTTC.

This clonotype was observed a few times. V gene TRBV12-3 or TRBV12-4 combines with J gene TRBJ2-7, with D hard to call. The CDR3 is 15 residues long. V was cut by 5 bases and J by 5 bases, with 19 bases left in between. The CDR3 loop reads CASSHLLTTVDEQYF. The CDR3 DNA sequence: TGTGCCAGCAGTCACCTTTTAACGACGGTGGACGAGCAGTACTTC.

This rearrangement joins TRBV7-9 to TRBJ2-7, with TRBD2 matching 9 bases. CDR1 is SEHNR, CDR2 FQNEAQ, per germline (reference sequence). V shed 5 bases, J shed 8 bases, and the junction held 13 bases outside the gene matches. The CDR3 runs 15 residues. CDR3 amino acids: CASSAVSAGGPQQYF. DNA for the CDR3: TGTGCCAGCAGCGCAGTTTCGGCGGGAGGGCCGCAGCAGTACTTC.

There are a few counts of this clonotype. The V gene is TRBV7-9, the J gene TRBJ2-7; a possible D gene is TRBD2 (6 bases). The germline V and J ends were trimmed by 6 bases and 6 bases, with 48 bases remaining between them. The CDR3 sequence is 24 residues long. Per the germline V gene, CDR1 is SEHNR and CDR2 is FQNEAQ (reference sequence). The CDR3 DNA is TGTGCCAGCAGACTACGAGCCTTTTACGGGGATGGCCCACAAAGTCGGGGGACGAGTGGCGAGCAGTACTTC. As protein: CASRLRAFYGDGPQSRGTSGEQYF.

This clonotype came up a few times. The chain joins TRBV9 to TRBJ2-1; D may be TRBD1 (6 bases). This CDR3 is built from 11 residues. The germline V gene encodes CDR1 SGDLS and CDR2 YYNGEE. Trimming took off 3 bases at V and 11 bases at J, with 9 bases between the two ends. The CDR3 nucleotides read TGTGCCAGCAGCGGGGGACACAAGCAGTTCTTC. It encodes CASSGGHKQFF.

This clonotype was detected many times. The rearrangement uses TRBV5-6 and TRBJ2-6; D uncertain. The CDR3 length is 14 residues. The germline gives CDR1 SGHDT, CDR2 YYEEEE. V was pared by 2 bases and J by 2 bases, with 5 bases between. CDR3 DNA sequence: TGTGCCAGCAGCTTATCCCCTGGGGCCAACGTCCTGACTTTC. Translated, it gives CASSLSPGANVLTF.

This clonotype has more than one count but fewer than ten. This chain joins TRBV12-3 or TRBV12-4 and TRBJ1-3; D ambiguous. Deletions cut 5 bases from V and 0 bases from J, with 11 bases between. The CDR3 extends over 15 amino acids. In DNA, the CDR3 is TGTGCCAGCAGTCTCGACAAACTCTCTGGAAACACCATATATTTT. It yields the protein CASSLDKLSGNTIYF.

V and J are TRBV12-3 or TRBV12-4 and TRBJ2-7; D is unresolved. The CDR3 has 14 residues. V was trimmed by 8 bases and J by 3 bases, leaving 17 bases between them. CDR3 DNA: TGTGCCAGCGCGGTCGTGAGGTTGGTCTACGAGCAGTACTTC. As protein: CASAVVRLVYEQYF.

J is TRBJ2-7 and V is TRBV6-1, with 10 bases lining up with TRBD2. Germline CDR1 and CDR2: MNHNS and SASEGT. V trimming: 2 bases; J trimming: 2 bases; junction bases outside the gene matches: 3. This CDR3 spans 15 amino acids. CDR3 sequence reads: CASSEISGRAYEQYF. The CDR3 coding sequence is TGTGCCAGCAGTGAAATCAGCGGGAGGGCCTACGAGCAGTACTTC.